This T cell receptor beta chain was recovered during a study of cytomegalovirus exposure and HLA in healthy donors. Whole-study findings and limits: An analysis that was carried out later associated some 17,000 TCR beta sequences with HLA alleles at 0.05 false discovery rate.

With respect to this clone: Its antigen is not identified.

The PCR employed 60 Vbeta primers together with 13 Jbeta primers. Sequencing was performed with immunoSEQ multiplex PCR; in TCRdb, only in-frame clones are kept and a portion is missing. The data contain 110,000 or so clones, around 75% of them singletons. Trimming cost V 5 bases and J 2 bases; bases outside gene matches: 7. CDR1 and CDR2 (germline): SGHVS, FNYEAQ. The CDR3 is 15 residues long. This sequence was found in a man aged 25 to 40 in good health and CMV-seronegative. This chain joins TRBV7-6 and TRBJ2-5, with 8 bases lining up with TRBD1. Material: PBMCs. Written as DNA, the CDR3 is TGTGCCAGCAGCCCCTCGGACAGGGCTCAAGAGACCCAGTACTTC. Protein: CASSPSDRAQETQYF.